This TCR beta chain was obtained from a study of blood T cell repertoires in COVID-19. J gave up 9 bases and V 1 base, and 8 bases lay outside the gene matches. The CDR3 sequence is 15 residues long. Germline CDR1 and CDR2: SGHTA and FQGNSA. Repertoires were generated with immunoSEQ multiplex PCR, while TCRdb's copy carries only in-frame clones and drops some. The sample includes over 250,000 clones, 86% of them seen just once. This clonotype originated in a woman between 18 and 30 years old who had recovered from COVID-19. The V and J genes are TRBV7-2 and TRBJ2-1; 8 bases are a match to TRBD2. The sequencing sample was made of PBMCs or T cells enriched from blood (not recorded which). The CDR3 DNA is TGTGCCAGCAGCTTAGTTGGGACTAGTAGGGGTGAGCAGTTCTTC. Amino acids: CASSLVGTSRGEQFF.